These T cell receptor beta chains were read from a single sample in a study of blood T cell repertoires in COVID-19. Produced via immunoSEQ multiplex PCR; TCRdb's table is partial and in-frame only. The sample has some 150,000 clones, approximately 79% seen once. Sequenced: PBMCs or T cells enriched from blood (not recorded which). Receptors originate from a woman aged 50 to 65 who had recovered from COVID-19. Each CDR3 is given with its conserved first and last residue. A D gene is named only where the DNA matches it firmly. Some rows mark clone size as missing; the rest say once, few, many or name a class of expanded clone.

d_call	clone_size	j_call	cdr3_length	v_call	cdr3_nt	cdr3_aa
NA	NA	TRBJ2-4	14	TRBV27	TGTGCCAGCTCTCCAACGGTAAAAGGGGACATTCAGTACTTC	CASSPTVKGDIQYF
TRBD1	few	TRBJ2-6	19	TRBV10-3	TGTGCCATCAGTGAGTTCGCAGGGGGCTCCATCTCTGGGGCCAACGTCCTGACTTTC	CAISEFAGGSISGANVLTF
TRBD1	once	TRBJ2-3	13	TRBV5-1	TGCGCCAGCAGCAACAGGGGAACAGATACGCAGTATTTT	CASSNRGTDTQYF
NA	NA	TRBJ1-5	14	TRBV2	TGTGCCAGCAGTGAATCGGGAGGTTTCCAGCCCCAGCATTTT	CASSESGGFQPQHF
TRBD1	NA	TRBJ2-7	15	TRBV7-9	TGTGCCAGCAGCTTCCCGGGACAGGGGGTCGACGAGCAGTACTTC	CASSFPGQGVDEQYF
TRBD1	NA	TRBJ2-1	16	TRBV5-4	TGTGCCAGCAGCCCTGTCGACAGGGAACGTGGGGATGAGCAGTTCTTC	CASSPVDRERGDEQFF
NA	NA	TRBJ1-5	14	TRBV6-5	TGTGCCAGCAGTTACGGGCGAAAAGATCAGCCCCAGCATTTT	CASSYGRKDQPQHF
NA	NA	TRBJ2-7	15	TRBV10-2	TGCGCCAGCACCGAGGCCTTTATGAGCTCCTACGAGCAGTACTTC	CASTEAFMSSYEQYF
NA	NA	TRBJ2-1	16	TRBV1	TGCACCAGCAGCCAAGATTGGGGGGGGCCGAGGCCTGAGCAGTTCTTC	CTSSQDWGGPRPEQFF
TRBD1	few	TRBJ1-2	14	TRBV6-1	TGTGCCAGCAGTGAAAAGGGGGCCATCTATGGCTACACCTTC	CASSEKGAIYGYTF
TRBD1	NA	TRBJ1-1	17	TRBV4-2	TGTGCCAGCAGCCTTATTCGGACAGGGGAAATGAACACTGAAGCTTTCTTT	CASSLIRTGEMNTEAFF
NA	NA	TRBJ1-1	15	TRBV4-1	TGCGCCAGCAGCCAAGAAGGGAGGGGGAGGGCTGAAGCTTTCTTT	CASSQEGRGRAEAFF
TRBD2	NA	TRBJ2-2	16	TRBV13	TGTGCCAGCAGCCCCTCTAGCGGGAGGACTACCGGGGAGCTGTTTTTT	CASSPSSGRTTGELFF
TRBD1	NA	TRBJ1-5	15	TRBV27	TGTGCCAGCAGTCGAGCAGACAGGGCAAATCAGCCCCAGCATTTT	CASSRADRANQPQHF
NA	NA	TRBJ2-5	15	TRBV28	TGTGCCAGCAGTTCGGGTTTCTTGAACCAAGAGACCCAGTACTTC	CASSSGFLNQETQYF
NA	NA	TRBJ2-3	16	TRBV5-1	TGCGCCAGCAGCTTAACGGACAGACCTAGCACAGATACGCAGTATTTT	CASSLTDRPSTDTQYF
NA	once	TRBJ2-1	10	TRBV27	TGTGCCAGCAGGGAGGATGAGCAGTTCTTC	CASREDEQFF
NA	NA	TRBJ2-7	13	TRBV2	TGTGCCATGAGGGGCAGGGGGGACTACGAGCAGTACTTC	CAMRGRGDYEQYF
NA	NA	TRBJ1-2	16	TRBV9	TGTGCCAGCAGCTCCACTACGGGGGGGGGCAGCTATGGCTACACCTTC	CASSSTTGGGSYGYTF
NA	NA	TRBJ2-7	13	TRBV19	TGTGCCAGTAGTGATAGATTAAACTACGAGCAGTACTTC	CASSDRLNYEQYF
NA	NA	TRBJ2-7	16	TRBV18	TGTGCCAGCTCACCTGGTGGACTTACGCCCGGGGGCGAGCAGTACTTC	CASSPGGLTPGGEQYF
NA	NA	TRBJ1-1	14	TRBV28	TGTGCCAGCAGGGAAGACAGCGTGAACACTGAAGCTTTCTTT	CASREDSVNTEAFF
NA	NA	TRBJ2-7	14	TRBV11-2	TGTGCCAGCAGCCCCTTTGGGGGGTCCTACGAGCAGTACTTC	CASSPFGGSYEQYF
TRBD1	NA	TRBJ1-2	17	TRBV13	TGTGCCAGCAGCCAGGCCTCTCAGGGGGCGACTAACTATGGCTACACCTTC	CASSQASQGATNYGYTF
NA	once	TRBJ2-7	14	TRBV9	TGTGCCAGCAGCCCCACGGGGTATTCCTACGAGCAGTACTTC	CASSPTGYSYEQYF
NA	NA	TRBJ1-5	17	TRBV4-2	TGTGCCAGCAGCCAACCCTCTACGACAGATAGCAATCAGCCCCAGCATTTT	CASSQPSTTDSNQPQHF
TRBD2	NA	TRBJ2-2	17	TRBV7-3	TGTGCCAGCAGCTTACTTAGCGGGAGGCCCGAGGACGGGGAGCTGTTTTTT	CASSLLSGRPEDGELFF
NA	NA	TRBJ1-3	14	TRBV19	TGTGCCAGTTCAACAGGTTCCTCTGGAAACACCATATATTTT	CASSTGSSGNTIYF
NA	NA	TRBJ1-2	14	TRBV7-9	TGTGCCAGCAGCTTAAGAGGTCAGGGAAATGGCTACACCTTC	CASSLRGQGNGYTF
NA	NA	TRBJ2-7	12	TRBV19	TGTGCCAGTAGTATTCGGGGGAGCGAGCAGTACTTC	CASSIRGSEQYF
NA	NA	TRBJ2-3	13	TRBV3-1/TRBV3-2	TGTGCCAGCAGCCAGGGAGGGGGAGATACGCAGTATTTT	CASSQGGGDTQYF
NA	NA	TRBJ1-1	13	TRBV24-1	TGTGCCACCCTCCGGGACGGGGGGTTTGAAGCTTTCTTT	CATLRDGGFEAFF
TRBD1	NA	TRBJ2-1	16	TRBV7-2	TGTGCCAGCAGCCGGGACAGACTTAGCTCCTACAATGAGCAGTTCTTC	CASSRDRLSSYNEQFF
TRBD1	few	TRBJ2-1	14	TRBV5-5	TGTGCCAGCAGCTCGGACAGGCTGGTCAATGAGCAGTTCTTC	CASSSDRLVNEQFF
NA	once	TRBJ2-1	16	TRBV28	TGTGCCAGCAGTTTTGAGGGCGGGATGGAGAGCGATGAGCAGTTCTTC	CASSFEGGMESDEQFF
NA	NA	TRBJ1-6	15	TRBV24-1	TGTGCCACCAGTGATTTGGGGGGGGACGGTTCACCCCTCCACTTT	CATSDLGGDGSPLHF
TRBD2	NA	TRBJ2-1	16	TRBV11-3	TGTGCCAGCAGCTCAATTAGCGGGGGGTTCGACAATGAGCAGTTCTTC	CASSSISGGFDNEQFF
NA	NA	TRBJ1-6	14	TRBV2	TGTGCCAGCACCGCACAGGGTGGAAATTCACCCCTCCACTTT	CASTAQGGNSPLHF
TRBD1	NA	TRBJ1-1	14	TRBV24-1	TGTGCCACCCAGGGGGCGGAAAGGCCCACTGAAGCTTTCTTT	CATQGAERPTEAFF
NA	NA	TRBJ2-1	13	TRBV7-9	TGTGCCAGCAGCTCGCGCCAGGGGTCTGAGCAGTTCTTC	CASSSRQGSEQFF
NA	NA	TRBJ2-1	14	TRBV9	TGTGCCAGCAGCGTAGCAAGCGGAAACAATGAGCAGTTCTTC	CASSVASGNNEQFF
TRBD2	NA	TRBJ2-3	14	TRBV9	TGTGCCAGCAGCCTCGGGGGGGCTACAGATACGCAGTATTTT	CASSLGGATDTQYF
TRBD2	NA	TRBJ2-7	15	TRBV19	TGTGCCAGTAGTATCCTACTAGCGGGGGACTACGAGCAGTACTTC	CASSILLAGDYEQYF
NA	NA	TRBJ2-1	16	TRBV11-3	TGTGCCAGCAGCTCCCTAGGAGGAGGGGGGGGTAATGAGCAGTTCTTC	CASSSLGGGGGNEQFF
TRBD2	NA	TRBJ2-1	12	TRBV28	TGTGCCGTGAAGCGGGGGCTTAGGGAGCAGTTCTTC	CAVKRGLREQFF
NA	NA	TRBJ1-5	15	TRBV6-1	TGTGCCAGCAGTGAAGAGGGGAAGAGCAATCAGCCCCAGCATTTT	CASSEEGKSNQPQHF
NA	NA	TRBJ2-7	17	TRBV11-2	TGTGCCAGCAGCCCCCCGGGGGTAGCCCCATACACCTACGAGCAGTACTTC	CASSPPGVAPYTYEQYF
NA	once	TRBJ1-4	13	TRBV11-3	TGTGCCAGCAGCCCGAGGAGCAGAGAAAAACTGTTTTTT	CASSPRSREKLFF
TRBD1	NA	TRBJ1-1	16	TRBV5-1	TGCGCCAGCAGCTTGAACCCGACAGGGGCCAACACTGAAGCTTTCTTT	CASSLNPTGANTEAFF
TRBD2	NA	TRBJ2-7	15	TRBV12-5	TGTGCTAGTGGTTTGGTGGGACTAGCGGGGAACGAGCAGTACTTC	CASGLVGLAGNEQYF